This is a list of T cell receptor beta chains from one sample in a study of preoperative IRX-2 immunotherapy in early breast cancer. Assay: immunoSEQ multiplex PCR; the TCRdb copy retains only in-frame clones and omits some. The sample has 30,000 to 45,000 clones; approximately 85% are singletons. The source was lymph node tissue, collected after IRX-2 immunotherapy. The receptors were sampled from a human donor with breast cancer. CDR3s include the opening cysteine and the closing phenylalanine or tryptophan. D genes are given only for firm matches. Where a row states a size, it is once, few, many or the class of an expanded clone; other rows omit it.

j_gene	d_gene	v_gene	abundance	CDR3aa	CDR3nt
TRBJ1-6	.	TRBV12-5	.	CASKRESSYNSPLHF	TGTGCCAGCAAAAGGGAATCGTCCTATAATTCACCCCTCCACTTT
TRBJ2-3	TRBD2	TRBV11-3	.	CASSLAGLAGGPRTDTQYF	TGTGCCAGCAGCTTGGCAGGACTAGCGGGGGGGCCTCGCACAGATACGCAGTATTTT
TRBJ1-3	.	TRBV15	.	CATSRDLPGTGNTIYF	TGTGCCACCAGCAGAGATCTCCCAGGGACCGGAAACACCATATATTTT
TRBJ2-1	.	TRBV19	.	CASSITGGGEQFF	TGTGCCAGTAGTATAACGGGGGGCGGTGAGCAGTTCTTC
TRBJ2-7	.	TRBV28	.	CASRTDRSYEQYF	TGTGCCAGCAGAACCGACAGGTCCTACGAGCAGTACTTC
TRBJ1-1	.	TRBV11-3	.	CASSLGAASPTTEAFF	TGTGCCAGCAGCCTAGGGGCCGCCTCACCGACGACTGAAGCTTTCTTT
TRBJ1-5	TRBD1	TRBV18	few	CASSPNPGQGISSNQPQHF	TGTGCCAGCTCACCTAATCCGGGACAGGGTATAAGTAGCAATCAGCCCCAGCATTTT
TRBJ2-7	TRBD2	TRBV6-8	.	CASSRGGYNEQYF	TGTGCCAGCTCTCGGGGGGGGTATAACGAGCAGTACTTC
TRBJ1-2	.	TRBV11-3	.	CASSNSNPLYGYTF	TGTGCCAGCAGCAACTCTAACCCCTTATATGGCTACACCTTC
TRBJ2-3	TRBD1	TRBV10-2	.	CASSWGTGGTDTQYF	TGCGCCAGCAGTTGGGGGACAGGGGGCACAGATACGCAGTATTTT
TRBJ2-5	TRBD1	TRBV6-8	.	CAIRGTDQETQYF	TGTGCCATCAGGGGGACGGATCAAGAGACCCAGTACTTC
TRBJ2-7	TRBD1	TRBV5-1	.	CASSLPNSGTAYEQYF	TGCGCCAGCAGCCTCCCGAACTCCGGGACAGCCTACGAGCAGTACTTC
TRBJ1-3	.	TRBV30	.	CAWNRVSGNTIYF	TGTGCCTGGAACAGGGTCTCTGGAAACACCATATATTTT
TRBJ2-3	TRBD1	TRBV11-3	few	CASSPRRTGGTDTQYF	TGTGCCAGCAGCCCTCGGAGGACAGGGGGCACAGATACGCAGTATTTT
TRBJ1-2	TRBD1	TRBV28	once	CASSFRGQGNYGYTF	TGTGCCAGCAGTTTCCGGGGACAGGGCAACTATGGCTACACCTTC
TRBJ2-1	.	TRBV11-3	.	CASSLPRGAGHNEQFF	TGTGCCAGCAGCTTACCCCGCGGAGCGGGCCACAATGAGCAGTTCTTC
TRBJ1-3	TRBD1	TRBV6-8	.	CASSITGVGNTIYF	TGTGCCAGCAGCATAACAGGGGTTGGAAACACCATATATTTT
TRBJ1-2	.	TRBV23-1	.	CASSQDRGRAYGYTF	TGCGCCAGCAGCCAAGATCGAGGTCGGGCTTATGGCTACACCTTC
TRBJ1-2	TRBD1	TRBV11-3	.	CASSSTGPGNYGYTF	TGTGCCAGCAGCTCGACAGGGCCGGGGAACTATGGCTACACCTTC
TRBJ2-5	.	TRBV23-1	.	CASSQEFSARETQYF	TGCGCCAGCAGCCAAGAGTTTTCGGCACGAGAGACCCAGTACTTC
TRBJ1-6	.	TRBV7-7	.	CASSPQGNWYNSPLHF	TGTGCCAGCAGCCCCCAGGGGAATTGGTATAATTCACCCCTCCACTTT
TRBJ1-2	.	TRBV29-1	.	CSVGETGFYGYTF	TGCAGCGTTGGAGAGACAGGCTTCTATGGCTACACCTTC
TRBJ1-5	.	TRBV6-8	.	CAISDGHSNQPQHF	TGTGCCATCTCGGACGGCCATAGCAATCAGCCCCAGCATTTT
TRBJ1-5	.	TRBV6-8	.	CAISLISGQSNQPQHF	TGTGCCATCAGCCTAATCTCCGGACAGAGCAATCAGCCCCAGCATTTT
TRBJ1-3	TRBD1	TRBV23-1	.	CASSLQGLSGNTIYF	TGCGCCAGCAGCCTACAGGGGTTATCTGGAAACACCATATATTTT
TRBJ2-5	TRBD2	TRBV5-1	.	CASSLRTSGGVKETQYF	TGCGCCAGCAGCCTCCGGACTAGCGGGGGGGTAAAAGAGACCCAGTACTTC
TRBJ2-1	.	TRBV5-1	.	CASSTSGASRGEQFF	TGCGCCAGCAGCACTAGTGGAGCCTCGCGGGGTGAGCAGTTCTTC
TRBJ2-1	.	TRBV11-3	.	CASSSSLTPLNEQFF	TGTGCCAGCAGCTCCTCCTTGACTCCTTTGAATGAGCAGTTCTTC
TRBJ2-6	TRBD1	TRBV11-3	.	CASSRTGGRSGANVLTF	TGTGCCAGCAGCCGGACAGGGGGCAGATCAGGGGCCAACGTCCTGACTTTC
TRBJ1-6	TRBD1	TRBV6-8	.	CAIRGQRDNSPLHF	TGTGCCATCAGGGGGCAGCGAGATAATTCACCCCTCCACTTT
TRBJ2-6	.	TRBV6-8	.	CVRSCGANVLTF	TGTGTCAGGAGCTGTGGGGCCAACGTCCTGACTTTC
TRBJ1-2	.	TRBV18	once	CASSVSQPINYGYTF	TGTGCCAGCTCAGTGTCACAGCCTATAAACTATGGTTACACCTTC
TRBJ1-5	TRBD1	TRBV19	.	CASSIFQGQNQPQHF	TGTGCCAGTAGTATTTTTCAGGGACAGAATCAGCCCCAGCATTTT
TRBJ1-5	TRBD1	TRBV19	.	CASSIRDRGSNQPQHF	TGTGCCAGTAGTATCCGGGACAGGGGTAGCAATCAGCCCCAGCATTTT
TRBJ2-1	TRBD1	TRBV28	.	CASSSPAGGGYNEQFF	TGTGCCAGCAGTTCCCCGGCAGGGGGTGGGTACAATGAGCAGTTCTTC
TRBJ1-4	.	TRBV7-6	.	CASSLAGAGEKLFF	TGTGCCAGCAGCTTAGCAGGGGCTGGAGAAAAACTGTTTTTT
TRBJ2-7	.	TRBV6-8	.	CASSVDWTDDGQYF	TGTGCCAGCAGTGTCGATTGGACAGATGACGGGCAGTACTTC
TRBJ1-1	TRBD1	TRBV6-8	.	CASSYLGTGSTEAFF	TGTGCCAGCAGTTACCTTGGGACAGGGTCCACTGAAGCTTTCTTT
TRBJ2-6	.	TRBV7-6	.	CASSSVALEANVLTF	TGTGCCAGCAGTTCCGTGGCTCTGGAGGCCAACGTCCTGACTTTC
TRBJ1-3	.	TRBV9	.	CASSDGFSGNTIYF	TGTGCCAGCAGTGATGGATTCTCTGGAAACACCATATATTTT
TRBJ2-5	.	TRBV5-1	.	CASSSDGRQETQYF	TGCGCCAGCAGCTCGGATGGACGACAAGAGACCCAGTACTTC
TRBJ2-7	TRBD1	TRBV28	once	CASSLTGGGQYF	TGTGCCAGCAGTTTAACAGGGGGCGGGCAGTACTTC
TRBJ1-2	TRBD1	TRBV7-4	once	CASSPGDRDGYTF	TGTGCCAGCAGCCCCGGGGACAGGGACGGCTACACCTTC
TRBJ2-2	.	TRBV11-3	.	CASSAYASGTGELFF	TGTGCCAGCAGCGCCTACGCAAGCGGCACCGGGGAGCTGTTTTTT
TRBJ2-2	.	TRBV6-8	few	CASSPSGTSREELFF	TGTGCCAGCAGCCCTTCCGGGACCTCACGCGAGGAGCTGTTTTTT
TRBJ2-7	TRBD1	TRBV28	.	CASSSSRTGVHEQYF	TGTGCCAGCAGTTCCTCCCGGACAGGGGTCCACGAGCAGTACTTC
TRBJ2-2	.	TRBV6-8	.	CASRGGLDTGELFF	TGTGCCAGCAGGGGGGGTCTGGACACCGGGGAGCTGTTTTTT
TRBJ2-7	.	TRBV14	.	CASSQYEGVYEQYF	TGTGCCAGCAGCCAATACGAGGGGGTCTACGAGCAGTACTTC
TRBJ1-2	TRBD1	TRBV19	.	CASSVSGTGFGGYTF	TGTGCCAGTAGTGTCTCCGGGACAGGATTCGGCGGCTACACCTTC
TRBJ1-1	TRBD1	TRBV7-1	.	CASNNRGNTEAFF	TGTGCCAGCAACAACAGGGGGAACACTGAAGCTTTCTTT
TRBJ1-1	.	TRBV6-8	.	CAITDGNTEAFF	TGTGCCATCACCGACGGGAACACTGAAGCTTTCTTT